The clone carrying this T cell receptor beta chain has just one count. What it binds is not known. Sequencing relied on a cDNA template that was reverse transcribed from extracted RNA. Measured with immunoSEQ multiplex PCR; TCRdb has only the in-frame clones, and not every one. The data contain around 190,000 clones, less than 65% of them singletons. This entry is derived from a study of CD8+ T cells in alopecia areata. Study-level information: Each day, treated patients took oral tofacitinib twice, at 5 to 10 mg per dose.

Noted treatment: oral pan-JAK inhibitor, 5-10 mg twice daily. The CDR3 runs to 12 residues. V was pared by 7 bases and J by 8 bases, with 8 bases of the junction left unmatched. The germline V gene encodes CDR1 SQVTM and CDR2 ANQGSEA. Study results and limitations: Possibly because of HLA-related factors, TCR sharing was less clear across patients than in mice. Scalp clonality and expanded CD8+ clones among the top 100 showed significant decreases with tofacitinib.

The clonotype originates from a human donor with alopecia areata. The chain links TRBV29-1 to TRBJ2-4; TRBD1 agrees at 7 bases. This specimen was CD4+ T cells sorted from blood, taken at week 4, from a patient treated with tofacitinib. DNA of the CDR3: TGCAGCGCCAATTGGGGGACAGACATTCAGTACTTC. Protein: CSANWGTDIQYF.